This entry lists 10 T cell receptor beta chains sequenced from one sample in a study of blood T cell repertoires in COVID-19. The repertoire was sequenced with immunoSEQ multiplex PCR; TCRdb's copy has only in-frame clones and lacks some. The table lists approximately 140,000 clones, roughly 78% of them singletons, with about 16% in the top ten. Specimen: peripheral blood. These receptors all come from a human donor with acute or convalescent COVID-19. The donor label of this sample is uncertain.

The J gene is TRBJ2-2, the V gene TRBV5-4; 8 bases map to TRBD1. V was clipped by 3 bases and J by 5 bases; unmatched bases: 6. The germline V gene encodes CDR1 SGHNT and CDR2 YYREEE (reference sequence). This CDR3 is built from 15 residues. This CDR3 is CASSSNRGNTGELFF. CDR3 in DNA: TGTGCCAGCAGCTCAAACAGGGGGAATACCGGGGAGCTGTTTTTT.

The rearrangement links TRBV7-6 to TRBJ2-3, with D possibly TRBD2 on 6 matching bases. The CDR3 loop spans 15 amino acids. Germline V gene lookup returns CDR1 SGHVS and CDR2 FNYEAQ. The V end was cut by 6 bases, the J end by 4 bases, with 17 bases between. DNA for the CDR3: TGTGCCAGCAGGGGGGGTGCGGGGTATGCAGATACGCAGTATTTT. This gives the protein CASRGGAGYADTQYF.

This chain links TRBV10-3 with TRBJ1-5; 9 positions match TRBD1. This CDR3 has 16 residues. Germline V gene data show CDR1 as ENHRY and CDR2 as SYGVKD. Trimming took 3 bases from V and 4 from J; bases not matched to a gene: 7. The CDR3 spells CAISEFGTGRNQPQHF. The CDR3 nucleotides read TGTGCCATCAGTGAATTCGGGACAGGGAGGAATCAGCCCCAGCATTTT.

The chain employs TRBV19 and TRBJ1-2, with a tentative D call TRBD1 (6 bases). Germline values: CDR1 LNHDA, CDR2 SQIVND (reference sequence). V was clipped by 4 bases and J by 1 base, with 13 bases between them. The CDR3 extends over 15 amino acids. As DNA, the CDR3 is TGTGCCAGTAGTAAAGGACAGACCAGTAACTATGGCTACACCTTC. Its protein is CASSKGQTSNYGYTF. The full variable domain, its missing parts supplied by reference TRBV19 and TRBJ1-2, is DGGITQSPKYLFRKEGQNVTLSCEQNLNHDAMYWYRQDPGQGLRLIYYSQIVNDFQKGDIAEGYSVSREKKESFPLTVTSAQKNPTAFYLCASSKGQTSNYGYTFGSGTRLTVV.

The chain combines TRBV11-3 with TRBJ2-3, with D possibly matching TRBD2 (6 bases). The CDR3 has 15 amino acids. Trimming removed 5 bases from V and 3 bases from J, with 15 bases in between. CDR1 and CDR2 (germline): SGHNT, YENEEA. CDR3 nucleotide sequence: TGTGCCAGCAGCCCATCTTGGGGGGAGACAGATACGCAGTATTTT. Protein: CASSPSWGETDTQYF. The whole variable domain, remainder taken from reference TRBV11-3 and TRBJ2-3, is EAGVVQSPRYKIIEKKQPVAFWCNPISGHNTLYWYLQNLGQGPELLIRYENEEAVDDSQLPKDRFSAERLKGVDSTLKIQPAELGDSAVYLCASSPSWGETDTQYFGPGTRLTVL.

The chain uses TRBV6-5 and TRBJ2-3; 12 bases agree with TRBD1. CDR1 is MNHEY and CDR2 is SVGAGI in the germline V gene. The CDR3 is made up of 15 amino acids. The V segment lost 6 bases and the J segment 8 bases; nucleotides outside the gene matches: 9. This CDR3 reads CASRSGTGGRVTQYF. CDR3 in DNA: TGTGCCAGCAGGAGTGGGACAGGGGGCCGGGTTACGCAGTATTTT.

The rearrangement joins TRBV6-5 to TRBJ2-5; TRBD2 matches 11 bases. From germline, CDR1 is MNHEY and CDR2 SVGAGI. The CDR3 spans 15 residues. V dropped 5 bases and J dropped 1; count of bases not matched to a gene: 3. The DNA for the CDR3 is TGTGCCAGCAGTAGGACTAGCGGGTTCCAAGAGACCCAGTACTTC. It encodes CASSRTSGFQETQYF.

The gene calls are TRBV6-5 and TRBJ2-7; 11 bases are a match to TRBD2. Looked up from germline, CDR1 is MNHEY and CDR2 is SVGAGI. The CDR3 is 14 residues long. With 8 bases clipped from V and 6 bases from J, the junction kept 9 bases outside the gene matches. CDR3 region: CASGGTSGGGEQYF. CDR3 nucleotide sequence: TGTGCCAGCGGAGGGACTAGCGGAGGAGGCGAGCAGTACTTC.

The chain has TRBV7-8 and TRBJ2-3; 7 positions agree with TRBD2. The CDR3 length is 16 residues. V lost 7 bases, J lost 2 bases, and 12 bases stayed unmatched. Germline V gene data show CDR1 as SGHVS and CDR2 as FQNEAQ. This CDR3 is CASIRSGAYITDTQYF. CDR3 nucleotides: TGTGCCAGCATTCGAAGCGGGGCCTACATCACAGATACGCAGTATTTT.

This chain uses TRBV4-1 with TRBJ2-5; 10 positions agree with TRBD2. The CDR3 length is 16 residues. Germline CDR1 and CDR2: MGHRA and YSYEKL. After removal of 3 bases from V and 5 bases from J, the junction contained 9 bases not matched to a gene. CDR3 DNA sequence: TGCGCCAGCAGCCAGTTAAGCGGGGGGGCTGACGAGACCCAGTACTTC. It is translated as CASSQLSGGADETQYF.